This T cell receptor beta chain was sequenced for a study of identical twins. Points from the study as a whole: Within beta out-of-frame sequences, the excess sharing observed between twins was weaker. Recombination models fit unrelated individuals' TCR alpha sharing but underestimated twins'. These conclusions were based on statistical analysis (cross-sectional, not following the same donors).

Germline V gene lookup returns CDR1 SGHRS and CDR2 YFSETQ. Trimming left V 1 base short and J 0 bases short, with 16 bases between. The CDR3 length is 17 residues. The cDNA had a unique molecular identifier and a template-switch universal primer site. TCRdb itself ran the 5' RACE reads through MiXCR, one entry per CDR3 protein. The sample lists about 890,000 distinct CDR3 sequences; approximately 13% were seen once. This clonotype has more than one count but fewer than ten. Its target is not known. These data also formed part of another study, on yellow fever vaccine responses in identical twins.

The chain employs TRBV5-1 and TRBJ1-1, with D maybe TRBD1 (6 bases). Material for sequencing was PBMCs. This TCR was recovered from a young woman in good health. CDR3 DNA sequence: TGCGCCAGCAGCTTGATATCGGGCAGGGGAATGAACACTGAAGCTTTCTTT. This codes for CASSLISGRGMNTEAFF.